The 24 T cell receptor beta chains listed next were all sequenced from one sample in a study of CD8 T cells in ankylosing spondylitis. TCRdb analysed the 5' RACE reads with MiXCR anew, one entry per CDR3 protein. This sample yields about 33,000 distinct CDR3 sequences, of which roughly 12% are seen a single time; approximately 32% belongs to the top ten. Sequenced input: synovial fluid, either unsorted or a sorted T cell fraction (not recorded which). These receptors all stem from a male donor with ankylosing spondylitis.

This clonotype was detected ten times or more. The gene calls are TRBV15 and TRBJ2-7; 13 bases line up with TRBD2. The CDR3 runs to 15 residues. Germline values: CDR1 LNHNV, CDR2 YYDKDF (reference sequence). With 3 bases clipped from V and 2 bases from J, the junction kept 1 base outside the gene matches. The CDR3 DNA reads TGTGCCACCAGCAGCGGACTAGCGGGAGCCTACGAGCAGTACTTC. It is translated as CATSSGLAGAYEQYF.

This clonotype was recorded a few times. CDR3 nucleotides: TGTGCCAGCAGCCCCTGGCCCAGGGGCAGCAATCAGCCCCAGCATTTT. Protein sequence: CASSPWPRGSNQPQHF. This chain uses TRBV7-9 with TRBJ1-5; tentative D call: TRBD1 (6 bases). The CDR3 contains 16 residues. Germline CDR1 and CDR2: SEHNR and FQNEAQ (reference sequence). The V end was cut by 5 bases, the J end by 1 base, with 15 bases between.

This clonotype occurred a few times. The CDR3 protein is CASSSNRKNQPQHF. The CDR3, as DNA: TGTGCCAGCAGTTCAAACAGAAAAAATCAGCCCCAGCATTTT. The chain employs TRBV12-3 or TRBV12-4 and TRBJ1-5; D is ambiguous. The CDR3 runs to 14 residues. Between the trimmed V and J ends, which lost 4 bases and 4 bases, there was a span of 11 bases.

This clonotype has at least ten counts. The chain has TRBV15 and TRBJ2-7, with a possible D match to TRBD2 (6 bases). CDR3 size: 15 residues. Looked up from germline, CDR1 is LNHNV and CDR2 is YYDKDF (reference sequence). V was clipped by 4 bases and J by 0 bases, with 13 bases between them. DNA of the CDR3: TGTGCCACCAGCATGGCTATGGGGGGCTCCTACGAGCAGTACTTC. Residues: CATSMAMGGSYEQYF.

This clonotype was recorded at least ten times. This chain joins TRBV20-1 and TRBJ1-2; 8 nucleotides line up with TRBD1. After removal of 6 bases from V and 8 bases from J, the junction contained 5 bases not matched to a gene. The germline V gene has CDR1 DFQATT and CDR2 SNEGSKA (reference sequence). The CDR3 loop spans 11 amino acids. This CDR3 is CSAIGQGGYTF. In DNA form, the CDR3 reads TGCAGTGCCATCGGACAGGGCGGCTACACCTTC.

The chain links TRBV5-1 to TRBJ1-1; D gene uncertain. V lost 3 bases and J 1 base, leaving 13 bases between the germline ends. CDR3 length equals 15 residues. Germline V gene sequence: CDR1 SGHRS, CDR2 YFSETQ. Here the CDR3 reads CASSSHGVRNTEAFF. The CDR3, as DNA: TGCGCCAGCAGCTCCCACGGGGTGAGGAACACTGAAGCTTTCTTT.

The table lists this clonotype with a few counts. This rearrangement joins TRBV7-9 to TRBJ2-7; D remains ambiguous. This CDR3 region has 12 residues. CDR1 SEHNR and CDR2 FQNEAQ come from the germline V gene (reference sequence). Trimming took 3 bases from V and 5 from J, leaving 8 bases between them. The CDR3 here is CASSFADHEQYF. The CDR3 DNA sequence: TGTGCCAGCAGCTTCGCAGATCACGAGCAGTACTTC.

V gene TRBV4-1 combines with J gene TRBJ2-7; 11 nucleotides agree with TRBD1. The CDR3 length is 15 residues. V was clipped by 3 bases and J by 2 bases; unmatched bases: 3. In germline, CDR1 is MGHRA, CDR2 YSYEKL. The DNA of the CDR3 is TGCGCCAGCAGCCAGGGGGACAGGGGGACCTACGAGCAGTACTTC. Translating gives CASSQGDRGTYEQYF.

This clonotype appeared many times. This chain links TRBV9 with TRBJ2-1, with 8 bases fitting TRBD2. CDR3 length: 14 amino acids. The ends lost 4 bases at V and 6 bases at J; junction bases unmatched: 6. Germline loops: CDR1 SGDLS, CDR2 YYNGEE. CDR3 region: CASSLRAGVNEQFF. The CDR3 nucleotides read TGTGCCAGCAGCCTTCGAGCGGGGGTCAATGAGCAGTTCTTC.

This clonotype was seen ten or more times. The chain carries TRBV27 and TRBJ1-1, with D perhaps TRBD1 (6 bases). The ends were cut back, 6 bases at V and 4 bases at J, with 12 bases in the middle. Germline values: CDR1 MNHEY, CDR2 SMNVEV (reference sequence). This CDR3 spans 13 amino acids. Here the CDR3 DNA reads TGTGCCAGCAGGCCACAGGGTTCCACTGAAGCTTTCTTT. Translated: CASRPQGSTEAFF.

This clonotype was detected only a few times. The V call is TRBV28, the J call TRBJ2-6, with no clear D. In germline, CDR1 is MDHEN, CDR2 SYDVKM. V lost 10 bases, J lost 4 bases, and 5 bases lay in between. The CDR3 totals 11 residues. CDR3 sequence (DNA): TGTGCCACCAGGGGGGCCAACGTCCTGACTTTC. Amino acid sequence: CATRGANVLTF.

This clonotype was found many times. The chain employs TRBV20-1 and TRBJ1-6, with 9 nucleotides matching TRBD1. Trimming cost V 3 bases and J 7 bases; bases outside gene matches: 7. The germline CDR1 and CDR2 sequences are DFQATT and SNEGSKA (reference sequence). CDR3 length: 15 amino acids. The CDR3 is CSASTRQGGNSPLHF. CDR3 nucleotides: TGCAGTGCTAGTACCCGACAGGGGGGGAATTCACCCCTCCACTTT.

The chain uses TRBV28 and TRBJ2-3; D might be TRBD2 (6 bases). Germline lookup yields CDR1 MDHEN and CDR2 SYDVKM. This CDR3 spans 18 amino acids. The V end lost 2 bases, the J end lost 3 bases, and 21 bases lay between the germline ends. The CDR3 region is CASSLKGFSGARTDTQYF. DNA of the CDR3: TGTGCCAGCAGTTTAAAGGGGTTCTCGGGAGCGAGAACAGATACGCAGTATTTT.

By its share, this clonotype is medium-sized. The V and J genes are TRBV27 and TRBJ2-1, with D possibly being TRBD2 (5 bases). The CDR3 runs 14 residues. Trimming shortened V by 5 bases and J by 3 bases, and 11 bases separated the two germline ends. Germline V gene sequence: CDR1 MNHEY, CDR2 SMNVEV (reference sequence). CDR3 amino acids: CASSREGGYNEQFF. The DNA of the CDR3 is TGTGCCAGCAGTAGAGAGGGTGGCTACAATGAGCAGTTCTTC.

V usage is TRBV5-1 and J usage is TRBJ2-3; no clear D gene. CDR1 is SGHRS, CDR2 YFSETQ, per germline. V was cut by 1 base and J by 6 bases, with 9 bases left in between. The CDR3 length is 13 residues. The CDR3 DNA is TGCGCCAGCAGCTTGTTCCGTCCGGATACGCAGTATTTT. Translating gives CASSLFRPDTQYF. The whole variable domain, remainder taken from reference TRBV5-1 and TRBJ2-3, is KAGVTQTPRYLIKTRGQQVTLSCSPISGHRSVSWYQQTPGQGLQFLFEYFSETQRNKGNFPGRFSGRQFSNSRSEMNVSTLELGDSALYLCASSLFRPDTQYFGPGTRLTVL.

This clonotype has a count of ten or more. J is TRBJ1-5 and V is TRBV15, with TRBD1 matching 8 bases. The CDR3 loop spans 15 amino acids. Germline V gives CDR1 LNHNV, CDR2 YYDKDF (reference sequence). V lost 0 bases and J lost 6; bases outside the gene matches: 4. DNA for the CDR3: TGTGCCACCAGCAGAGATACAGGGGGGAGTCAGCCCCAGCATTTT. Translating gives CATSRDTGGSQPQHF.

This chain links TRBV28 with TRBJ2-5; 9 nucleotides agree with TRBD1. V shed 6 bases, J shed 3 bases, and the junction held 5 bases outside the gene matches. Germline loops: CDR1 MDHEN, CDR2 SYDVKM. The CDR3 spans 14 residues. The CDR3 region has the DNA TGTGCCAGCAGCGGGACAGGGATTGAAGAGACCCAGTACTTC. Protein: CASSGTGIEETQYF.

This clonotype has just a few counts. The rearrangement links TRBV27 to TRBJ2-7; no clear D. V lost 1 base and J 0 bases, leaving 7 bases between the germline ends. The CDR3 is 14 amino acids. Germline V gene data show CDR1 as MNHEY and CDR2 as SMNVEV (reference sequence). CDR3 loop: CASSLLQSSYEQYF. The CDR3 DNA reads as TGTGCCAGCAGTTTATTGCAGAGCTCCTACGAGCAGTACTTC.

The chain carries TRBV12-3 or TRBV12-4 and TRBJ2-5, with 7 bases identical to TRBD2. This CDR3 is 15 amino acids long. The junction had 4 bases not matched to a gene; V was cut back by 2 bases and J by 1 base. This chain's CDR3 is CASSLFSGAQETQYF. For the CDR3, the DNA is TGTGCCAGCAGTTTATTCAGCGGGGCCCAAGAGACCCAGTACTTC.

The chain carries TRBV27 and TRBJ1-5; D might be TRBD1 (5 bases). Trimming removed 2 bases at V and 4 bases at J, with 9 bases between. Germline CDR1 reads MNHEY; CDR2 reads SMNVEV (reference sequence). The CDR3 loop spans 14 amino acids. The CDR3 coding sequence is TGTGCCAGCAGTTTAGTGGGGGGTAATCAGCCCCAGCATTTT. The encoded protein is CASSLVGGNQPQHF.

This clonotype was recorded a few times. The chain recombines TRBV24-1 with TRBJ2-1; TRBD1 might be the D (5 bases). Germline values: CDR1 KGHDR, CDR2 SFDVKD. The V gene lost 2 bases and the J gene lost 9 bases, with 10 bases spanning the gap. The CDR3 has 13 residues. The CDR3 nucleotides read TGTGCCACCAGTGATTCCAGGGTCGGTGAGCAGTTCTTC. Protein product: CATSDSRVGEQFF.

The genes are TRBV7-2 and TRBJ2-1; D possibly corresponds to TRBD1 (5 bases). The germline V gene encodes CDR1 SGHTA and CDR2 FQGNSA. The length of the CDR3 is 15 residues. V lost 6 bases and J lost 0, with 12 bases in between. The CDR3 reads CASRLQESSYNEQFF. DNA for the CDR3: TGTGCCAGCAGACTACAGGAGAGCTCCTACAATGAGCAGTTCTTC.

This clonotype was seen many times. The chain employs TRBV19 and TRBJ1-1; D gene uncertain. Germline CDR1 LNHDA, CDR2 SQIVND (reference sequence). Trimming took off 1 base at V and 1 base at J, with 4 bases between the two ends. This CDR3 contains 13 residues. The CDR3: CASSIGRNTEAFF. CDR3 bases: TGTGCCAGTAGTATAGGCCGGAACACTGAAGCTTTCTTT.

This clonotype showed up many times. The chain carries TRBV29-1 and TRBJ2-4, with 7 bases matching TRBD2. Germline trimming cut 4 bases from V and 7 bases from J; bases unmatched to any gene: 4. CDR3 length equals 12 residues. From germline, CDR1 is SQVTM and CDR2 ANQGSEA. CDR3 DNA: TGCAGCGTTGCGGGGGAGGGGAACATTCAGTACTTC. Its translation is CSVAGEGNIQYF.